In its sample, the clone carrying this TCR beta chain was seen many times. If no ophthalmopathy progression occurred within 18 months, Graves' hyperthyroidism was stable. Uncontrolled infection, other autoimmune disease, pregnancy or lactation barred patients from enrollment. This sample was included in a study of T cells in Graves' hyperthyroidism and ophthalmopathy. The source material, RNA transcripts, was used to amplify TCR beta CDR3 regions. A set of HTBI primers served as the primers for a first-round RT-PCR of the TCR CDR3. TCRdb called the multiplex PCR reads again in MiXCR, with one record for every CDR3 protein. The table lists about 560,000 distinct CDR3 sequences, approximately 15% of them singletons. The TCR originated in a woman aged 25 to 45 with Graves' hyperthyroidism. Sequencing was performed on blood.

The CDR3 reads CASSLGSGTGSQPQHF. CDR3 DNA sequence: TGTGCCAGCAGCTTAGGGTCCGGGACAGGGAGTCAGCCCCAGCATTTT. The chain carries TRBV7-2 and TRBJ1-5; 9 positions agree with TRBD1. Germline CDR1 SGHTA, CDR2 FQGNSA. V lost 1 base, J lost 6 bases, and 7 bases stayed unmatched. The CDR3 contains 16 residues.